This T cell receptor (beta chain) was identified in a study of PD-L1 blockade in urothelial cancer. Study as a whole: It was at some point between 2013 and 2014 that patients started atezolizumab at 1,200 mg intravenously every 3 weeks. T cells were recovered from blood samples at a median of roughly 130,000. Study-wide results and limits: TCR clonality was measured in pretreatment peripheral blood. Clonality below the median predicted better survival. Patients with durable benefit had greater blood expansion of tumor-associated TCR clones 3 weeks into treatment.

Sequenced by immunoSEQ multiplex PCR; TCRdb stores in-frame clones only, minus some. The sample includes 85,000 to 95,000 clones, nearly 90% of them seen just once. CDR3 length equals 16 residues. CDR1 and CDR2 (germline): ENHRY, SYGVKD. V was trimmed by 0 bases and J by 2 bases, leaving 10 bases between them. Time point described: pretreatment peripheral blood. On this clone itself: Its antigen is unknown.

This chain connects TRBV10-3 to TRBJ2-2; D is possibly TRBD2 (6 bases). This material consisted of PBMCs, taken around atezolizumab (anti-PD-L1) treatment. The receptor's source is a man aged 55 to 70 with urothelial cancer. The CDR3 spells CAISESGGTNTGELFF. The CDR3 region has the DNA TGTGCCATCAGTGAGTCGGGAGGAACTAACACCGGGGAGCTGTTTTTT.